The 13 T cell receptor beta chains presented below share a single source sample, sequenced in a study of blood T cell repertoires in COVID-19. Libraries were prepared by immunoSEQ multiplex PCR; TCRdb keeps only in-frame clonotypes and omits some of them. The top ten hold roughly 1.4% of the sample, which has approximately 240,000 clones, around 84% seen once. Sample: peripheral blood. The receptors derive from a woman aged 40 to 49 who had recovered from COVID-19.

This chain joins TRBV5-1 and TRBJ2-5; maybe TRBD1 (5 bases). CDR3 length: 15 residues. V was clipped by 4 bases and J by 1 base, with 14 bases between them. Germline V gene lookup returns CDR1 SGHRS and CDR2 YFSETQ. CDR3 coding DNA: TGCGCCAGCAGCACCCGCAGACAGATCCAAGAGACCCAGTACTTC. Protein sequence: CASSTRRQIQETQYF.

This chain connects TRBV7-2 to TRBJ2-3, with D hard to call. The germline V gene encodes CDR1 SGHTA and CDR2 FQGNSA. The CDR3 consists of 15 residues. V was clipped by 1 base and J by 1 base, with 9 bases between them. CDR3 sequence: CASSLGVSGTDTQYF. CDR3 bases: TGTGCCAGCAGCTTAGGCGTAAGCGGCACAGATACGCAGTATTTT.

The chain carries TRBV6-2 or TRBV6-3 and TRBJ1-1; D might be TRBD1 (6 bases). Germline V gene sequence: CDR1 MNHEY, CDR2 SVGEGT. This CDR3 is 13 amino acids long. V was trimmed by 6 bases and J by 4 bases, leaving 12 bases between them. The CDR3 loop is CASSRGVGTEAFF. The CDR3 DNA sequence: TGTGCCAGCAGCAGGGGTGTGGGCACTGAAGCTTTCTTT.

This CDR3 reads CASSSRGQGNSPLHF. The CDR3 bases are TGTGCCAGCAGCTCACGCGGACAGGGGAATTCACCCCTCCACTTT. The chain carries TRBV7-6 and TRBJ1-6; 9 bases match TRBD1. Germline CDR1 reads SGHVS; CDR2 reads FNYEAQ. CDR3 size: 15 residues. Trimming at V came to 4 bases and at J to 7 bases, leaving 5 bases not matched to a gene.

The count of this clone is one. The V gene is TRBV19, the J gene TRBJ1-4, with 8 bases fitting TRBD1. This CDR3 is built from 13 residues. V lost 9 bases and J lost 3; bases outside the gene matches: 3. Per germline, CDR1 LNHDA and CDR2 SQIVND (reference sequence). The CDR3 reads CARQGAANEKLFF. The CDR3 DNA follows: TGTGCCAGGCAGGGGGCAGCTAATGAAAAACTGTTTTTT.

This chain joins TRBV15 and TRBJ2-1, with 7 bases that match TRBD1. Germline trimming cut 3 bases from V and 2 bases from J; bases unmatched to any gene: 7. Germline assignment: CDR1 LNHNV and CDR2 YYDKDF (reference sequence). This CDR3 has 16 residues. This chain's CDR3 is CATSREDRDPYNEQFF. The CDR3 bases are TGTGCCACCAGCAGGGAAGACAGGGACCCCTACAATGAGCAGTTCTTC.

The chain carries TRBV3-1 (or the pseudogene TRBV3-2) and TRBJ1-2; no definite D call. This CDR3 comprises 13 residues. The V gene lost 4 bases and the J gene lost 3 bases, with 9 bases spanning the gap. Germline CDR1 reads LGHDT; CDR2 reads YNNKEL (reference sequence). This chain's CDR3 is CASSPSVDYGYTF. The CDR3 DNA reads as TGTGCCAGCAGCCCCAGTGTGGACTATGGCTACACCTTC.

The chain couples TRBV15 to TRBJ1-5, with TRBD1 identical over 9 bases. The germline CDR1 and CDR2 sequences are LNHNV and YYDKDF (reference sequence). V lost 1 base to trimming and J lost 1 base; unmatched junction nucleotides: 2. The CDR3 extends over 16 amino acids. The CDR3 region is CATSRGQGVSNQPQHF. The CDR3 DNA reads TGTGCCACCAGCAGAGGACAGGGGGTGAGCAATCAGCCCCAGCATTTT.

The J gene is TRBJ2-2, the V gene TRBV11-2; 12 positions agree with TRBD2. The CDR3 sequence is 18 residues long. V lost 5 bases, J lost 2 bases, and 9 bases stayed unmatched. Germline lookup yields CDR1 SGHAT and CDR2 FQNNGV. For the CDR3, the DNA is TGTGCCAGCAGCAACCCTAGCGGGGGGGCCATTAACACCGGGGAGCTGTTTTTT. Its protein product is CASSNPSGGAINTGELFF.

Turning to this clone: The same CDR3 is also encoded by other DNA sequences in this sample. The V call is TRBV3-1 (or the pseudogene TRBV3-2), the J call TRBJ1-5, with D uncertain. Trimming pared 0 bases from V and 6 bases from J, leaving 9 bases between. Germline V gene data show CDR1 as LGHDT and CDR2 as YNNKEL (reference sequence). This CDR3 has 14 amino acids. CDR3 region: CASSQDFGGQPQHF. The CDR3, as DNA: TGTGCCAGCAGCCAAGATTTTGGAGGTCAGCCCCAGCATTTT.

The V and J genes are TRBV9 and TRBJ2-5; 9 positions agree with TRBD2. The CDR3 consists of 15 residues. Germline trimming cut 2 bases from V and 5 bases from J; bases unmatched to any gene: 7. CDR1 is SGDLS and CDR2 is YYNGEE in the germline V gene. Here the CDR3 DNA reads TGTGCCAGCAGCGTTAGCGGGGGCCAGACGGAGACCCAGTACTTC. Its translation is CASSVSGGQTETQYF. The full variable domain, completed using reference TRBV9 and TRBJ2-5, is DSGVTQTPKHLITATGQRVTLRCSPRSGDLSVYWYQQSLDQGLQFLIQYYNGEERAKGNILERFSAQQFPDLHSELNLSSLELGDSALYFCASSVSGGQTETQYFGPGTRLLVL.

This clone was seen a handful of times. CDR3 sequence reads: CATSRGGGIVSNQPQHF. The DNA of the CDR3 is TGTGCCACCAGCAGGGGCGGGGGAATAGTAAGCAATCAGCCCCAGCATTTT. The genes are TRBV15 and TRBJ1-5; D might be TRBD1 (5 bases). CDR3 length: 17 residues. V lost 3 bases to trimming and J lost 1 base, with 16 bases between them. Germline-derived CDR1 and CDR2 are LNHNV and YYDKDF (reference sequence).

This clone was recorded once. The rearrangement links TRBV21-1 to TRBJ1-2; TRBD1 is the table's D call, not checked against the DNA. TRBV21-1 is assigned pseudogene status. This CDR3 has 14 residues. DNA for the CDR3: TGTGCCAGCAGCGTACCAGGGGGAAACTATGGCTACACCTTC. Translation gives CASSVPGGNYGYTF.